This T cell receptor beta chain was recovered during a study of cytomegalovirus exposure and HLA in healthy donors. Regarding the study as a whole: A missense variant in DCLRE1C was later tied to TCR beta V- and J-gene trimming.

The CDR3 has 15 amino acids. Germline-derived CDR1 and CDR2 are GTSNPN and SVGIG (reference sequence). V lost 0 bases, J lost 7 bases, and 4 bases stayed unmatched. In regard to this clone: What it binds is unknown.

The PCR ran on 60 Vbeta and 13 Jbeta primers. The repertoire was sequenced with immunoSEQ multiplex PCR; TCRdb's copy has only in-frame clones and lacks some. The data show some 150,000 clones, roughly four fifths seen once. V gene TRBV30 combines with J gene TRBJ2-2; 11 nucleotides align to TRBD1. The sequence was obtained from a man aged 35-49 years in good health and CMV-seronegative. Input material: PBMCs. The CDR3 reads CAWSVLGQGGGELFF. Written as DNA, the CDR3 is TGTGCCTGGAGTGTTTTGGGACAGGGGGGCGGGGAGCTGTTTTTT.